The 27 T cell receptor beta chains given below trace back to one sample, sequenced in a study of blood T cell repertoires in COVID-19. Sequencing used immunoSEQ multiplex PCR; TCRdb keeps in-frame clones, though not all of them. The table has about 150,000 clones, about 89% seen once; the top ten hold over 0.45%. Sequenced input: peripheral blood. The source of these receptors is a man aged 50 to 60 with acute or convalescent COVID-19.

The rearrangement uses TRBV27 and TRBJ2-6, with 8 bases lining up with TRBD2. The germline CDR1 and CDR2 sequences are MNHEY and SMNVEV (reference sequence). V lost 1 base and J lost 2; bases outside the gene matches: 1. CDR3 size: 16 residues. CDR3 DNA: TGTGCCAGCAGTTTATTCGGGGGGGCTGGGGCCAACGTCCTGACTTTC. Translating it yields CASSLFGGAGANVLTF.

The DNA of the CDR3 is TGTGCCAGCAGCTTAAGGGACAGGTCCTATGGCTACACCTTC. Protein sequence: CASSLRDRSYGYTF. J is TRBJ1-2 and V is TRBV7-9; 8 bases align to TRBD1. Germline V CDR1 and CDR2: SEHNR, FQNEAQ (reference sequence). The ends lost 2 bases at V and 4 bases at J; junction bases unmatched: 3. The CDR3 is 14 amino acids.

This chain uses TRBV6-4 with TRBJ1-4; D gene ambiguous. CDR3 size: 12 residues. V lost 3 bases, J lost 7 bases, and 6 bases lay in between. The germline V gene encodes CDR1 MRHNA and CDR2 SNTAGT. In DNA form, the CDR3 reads TGTGCCAGCAGTGATCGTCGTGAAAAACTGTTTTTT. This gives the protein CASSDRREKLFF.

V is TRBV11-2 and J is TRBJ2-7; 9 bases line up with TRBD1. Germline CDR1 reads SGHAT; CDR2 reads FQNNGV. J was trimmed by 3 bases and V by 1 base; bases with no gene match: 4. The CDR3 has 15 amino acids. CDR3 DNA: TGTGCCAGCAGCTTAGGACAGGGGGTTATCTACGAGCAGTACTTC. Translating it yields CASSLGQGVIYEQYF. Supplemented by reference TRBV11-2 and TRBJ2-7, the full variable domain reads EAGVAQSPRYKIIEKRQSVAFWCNPISGHATLYWYQQILGQGPKLLIQFQNNGVVDDSQLPKDRFSAERLKGVDSTLKIQPAKLEDSAVYLCASSLGQGVIYEQYFGPGTRLTVT.

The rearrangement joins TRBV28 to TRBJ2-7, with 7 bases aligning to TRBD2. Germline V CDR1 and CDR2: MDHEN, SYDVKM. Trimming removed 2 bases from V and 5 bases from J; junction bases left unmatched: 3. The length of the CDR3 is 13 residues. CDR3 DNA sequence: TGTGCCAGCAGTTTAGGGGGGGTCCACGAGCAGTACGTC. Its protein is CASSLGGVHEQYV.

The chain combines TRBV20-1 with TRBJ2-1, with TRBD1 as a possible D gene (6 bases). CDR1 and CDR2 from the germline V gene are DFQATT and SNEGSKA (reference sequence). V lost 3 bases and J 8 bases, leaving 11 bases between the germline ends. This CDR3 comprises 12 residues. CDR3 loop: CSASRQEDEQFF. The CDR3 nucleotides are TGCAGTGCTAGTAGACAGGAGGATGAGCAGTTCTTC.

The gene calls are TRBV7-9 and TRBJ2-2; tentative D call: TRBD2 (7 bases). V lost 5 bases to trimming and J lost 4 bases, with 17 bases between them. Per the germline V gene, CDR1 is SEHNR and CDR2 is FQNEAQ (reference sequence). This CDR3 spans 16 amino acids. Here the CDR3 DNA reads TGTGCCAGCAGCACAAATCCCCGGGGGGCCACCGGGGAGCTGTTTTTT. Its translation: CASSTNPRGATGELFF.

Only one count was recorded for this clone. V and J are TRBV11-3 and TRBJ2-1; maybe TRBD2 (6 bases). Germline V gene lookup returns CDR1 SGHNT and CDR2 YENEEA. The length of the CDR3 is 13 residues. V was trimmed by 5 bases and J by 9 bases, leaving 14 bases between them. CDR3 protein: CASSARLVTEQFF. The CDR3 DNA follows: TGTGCCAGCAGCGCTAGACTAGTCACTGAGCAGTTCTTC.

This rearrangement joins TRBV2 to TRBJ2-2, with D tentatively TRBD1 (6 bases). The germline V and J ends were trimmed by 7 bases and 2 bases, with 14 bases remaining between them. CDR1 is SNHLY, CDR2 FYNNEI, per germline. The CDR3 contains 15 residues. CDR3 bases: TGTGCCAGCAAGGGGGACACGCGAAACACCGGGGAGCTGTTTTTT. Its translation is CASKGDTRNTGELFF.

CDR3 nucleotides: TGTGCCAGCAGTTTATCCAGATATGGAAACACCATATATTTT. Residues: CASSLSRYGNTIYF. The chain joins TRBV27 to TRBJ1-3; the D is unclear. In germline, CDR1 is MNHEY, CDR2 SMNVEV (reference sequence). This CDR3 spans 14 amino acids. V lost 0 bases to trimming and J lost 3 bases, with 6 bases between them.

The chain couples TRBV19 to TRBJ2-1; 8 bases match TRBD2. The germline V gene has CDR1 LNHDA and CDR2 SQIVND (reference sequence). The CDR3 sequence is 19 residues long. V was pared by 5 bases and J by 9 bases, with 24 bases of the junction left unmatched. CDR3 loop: CASSPHTPSSAGGWAEQFF. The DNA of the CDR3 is TGTGCCAGTAGTCCTCATACCCCCTCCTCGGCGGGGGGTTGGGCTGAGCAGTTCTTC.

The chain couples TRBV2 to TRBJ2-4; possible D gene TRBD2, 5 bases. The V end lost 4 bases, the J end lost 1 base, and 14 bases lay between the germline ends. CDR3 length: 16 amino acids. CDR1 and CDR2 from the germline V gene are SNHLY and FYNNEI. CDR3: CASSVDGLGAKNIQYF. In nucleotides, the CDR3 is TGTGCCAGCAGTGTGGACGGACTGGGGGCCAAAAACATTCAGTACTTC.

CDR3 loop: CASSVEVGTGFAETQYF. CDR3 sequence (DNA): TGTGCCAGCAGCGTAGAGGTCGGGACAGGGTTTGCAGAGACCCAGTACTTC. The V and J genes are TRBV9 and TRBJ2-5; 9 nucleotides line up with TRBD1. After removal of 0 bases from V and 4 bases from J, the junction contained 10 bases not matched to a gene. The germline CDR1 and CDR2 sequences are SGDLS and YYNGEE. This CDR3 region has 17 residues.

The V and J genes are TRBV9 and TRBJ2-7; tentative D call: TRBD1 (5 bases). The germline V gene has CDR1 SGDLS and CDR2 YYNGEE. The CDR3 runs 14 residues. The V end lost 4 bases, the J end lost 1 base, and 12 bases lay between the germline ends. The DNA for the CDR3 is TGTGCCAGCAGCCCACAGACAGTTTCCTACGAGCAGTACTTC. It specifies CASSPQTVSYEQYF.

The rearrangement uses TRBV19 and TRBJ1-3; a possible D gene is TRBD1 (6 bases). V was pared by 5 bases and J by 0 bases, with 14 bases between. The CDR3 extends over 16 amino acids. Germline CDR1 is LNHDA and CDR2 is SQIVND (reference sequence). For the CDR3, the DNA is TGTGCCAGTAGTGAGCACAGGGTAAGCTCTGGAAACACCATATATTTT. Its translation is CASSEHRVSSGNTIYF.

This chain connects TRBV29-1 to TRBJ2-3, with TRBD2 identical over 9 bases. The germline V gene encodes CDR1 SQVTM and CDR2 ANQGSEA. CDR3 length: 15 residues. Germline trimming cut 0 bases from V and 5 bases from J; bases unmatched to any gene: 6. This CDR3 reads CSVEDGAGGGDTQYF. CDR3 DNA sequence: TGCAGCGTTGAAGATGGAGCGGGGGGCGGAGATACGCAGTATTTT.

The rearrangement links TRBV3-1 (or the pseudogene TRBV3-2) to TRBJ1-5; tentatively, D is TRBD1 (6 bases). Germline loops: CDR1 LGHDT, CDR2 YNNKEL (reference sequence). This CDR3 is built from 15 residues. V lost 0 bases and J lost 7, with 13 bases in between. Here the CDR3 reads CASSQDTNREQPQHF. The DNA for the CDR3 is TGTGCCAGCAGCCAAGATACGAACAGGGAGCAGCCCCAGCATTTT.

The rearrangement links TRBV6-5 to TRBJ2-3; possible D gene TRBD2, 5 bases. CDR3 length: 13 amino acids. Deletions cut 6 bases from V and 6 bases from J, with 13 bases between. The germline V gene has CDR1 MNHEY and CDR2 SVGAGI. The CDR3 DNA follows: TGTGCCAGCAGGCGGACTCCGGGGGATACGCAGTATTTT. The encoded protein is CASRRTPGDTQYF.

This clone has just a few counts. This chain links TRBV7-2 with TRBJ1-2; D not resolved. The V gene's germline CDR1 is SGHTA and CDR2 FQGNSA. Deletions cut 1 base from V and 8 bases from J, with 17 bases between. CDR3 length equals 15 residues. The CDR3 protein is CASSLDSSLPGGYTF. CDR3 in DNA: TGTGCCAGCAGCTTAGACAGCTCACTACCGGGAGGCTACACCTTC. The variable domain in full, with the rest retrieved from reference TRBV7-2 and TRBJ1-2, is GAGVSQSPSNKVTEKGKDVELRCDPISGHTALYWYRQSLGQGLEFLIYFQGNSAPDKSGLPSDRFSAERTGGSVSTLTIQRTQQEDSAVYLCASSLDSSLPGGYTFGSGTRLTVV.

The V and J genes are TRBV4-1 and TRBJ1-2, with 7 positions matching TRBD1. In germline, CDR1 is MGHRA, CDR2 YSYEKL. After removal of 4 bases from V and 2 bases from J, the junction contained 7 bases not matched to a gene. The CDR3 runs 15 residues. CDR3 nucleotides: TGCGCCAGCAGCCCGTGGACAGGCGACAACTATGGCTACACCTTC. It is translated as CASSPWTGDNYGYTF.

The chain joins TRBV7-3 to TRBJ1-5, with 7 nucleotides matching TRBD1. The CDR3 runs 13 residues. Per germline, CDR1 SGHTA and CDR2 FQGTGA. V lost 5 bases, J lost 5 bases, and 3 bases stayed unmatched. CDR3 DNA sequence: TGTGCCAGCAGCACTCAGGGGGATCAGCCCCAGCATTTT. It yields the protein CASSTQGDQPQHF. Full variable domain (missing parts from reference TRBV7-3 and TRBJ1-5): GAGVSQTPSNKVTEKGKYVELRCDPISGHTALYWYRQSLGQGPEFLIYFQGTGAADDSGLPNDRFFAVRPEGSVSTLKIQRTERGDSAVYLCASSTQGDQPQHFGDGTRLSIL.

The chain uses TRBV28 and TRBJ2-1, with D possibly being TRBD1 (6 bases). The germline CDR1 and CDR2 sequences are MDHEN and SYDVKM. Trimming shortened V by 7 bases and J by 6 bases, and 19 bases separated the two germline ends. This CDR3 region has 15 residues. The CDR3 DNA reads TGTGCCAGCACCCACGGGCAGGGGTTTCGCAATGAGCAGTTCTTC. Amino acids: CASTHGQGFRNEQFF.

For the CDR3, the DNA is TGCAGCGTTGGGAGGAACACTGAAGCTTTCTTT. Residues: CSVGRNTEAFF. This chain joins TRBV29-1 and TRBJ1-1; D remains ambiguous. V lost 4 bases to trimming and J lost 1 base, with 4 bases between them. CDR1 and CDR2 (germline): SQVTM, ANQGSEA. This CDR3 has 11 residues.

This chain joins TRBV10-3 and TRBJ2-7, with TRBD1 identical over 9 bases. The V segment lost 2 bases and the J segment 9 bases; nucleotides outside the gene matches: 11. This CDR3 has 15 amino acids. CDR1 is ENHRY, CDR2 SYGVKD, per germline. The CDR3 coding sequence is TGTGCCATCAGTGAGGTTGGACAGGGGACCGGGGGGCAGTACGTC. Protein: CAISEVGQGTGGQYV.

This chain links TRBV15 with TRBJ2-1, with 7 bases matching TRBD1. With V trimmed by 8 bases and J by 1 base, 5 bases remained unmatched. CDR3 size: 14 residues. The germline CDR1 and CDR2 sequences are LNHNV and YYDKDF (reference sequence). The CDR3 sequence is CATYETGSYNEQFF. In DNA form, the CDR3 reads TGTGCCACCTATGAGACAGGGTCCTACAATGAGCAGTTCTTC.

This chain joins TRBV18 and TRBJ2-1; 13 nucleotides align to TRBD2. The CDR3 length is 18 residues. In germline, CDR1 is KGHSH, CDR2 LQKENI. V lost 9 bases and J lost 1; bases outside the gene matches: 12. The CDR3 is CASSAGLAGVRSYNEQFF. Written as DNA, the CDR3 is TGTGCCAGTTCCGCCGGACTAGCGGGAGTTCGGTCCTACAATGAGCAGTTCTTC.

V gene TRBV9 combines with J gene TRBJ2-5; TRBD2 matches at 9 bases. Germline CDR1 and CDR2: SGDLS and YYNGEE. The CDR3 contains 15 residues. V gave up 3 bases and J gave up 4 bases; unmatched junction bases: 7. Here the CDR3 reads CASSAAAGGGETQYF. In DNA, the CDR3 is TGTGCCAGCAGCGCGGCGGCGGGAGGGGGAGAGACCCAGTACTTC.